Sequencing of this TCR beta chain was carried out in a study of CXCR3-negative and CXCR3-positive naive CD8 T cells. The study, taken as a whole, reports: For CXCR3-positive naive cells, TRB CDR3s were more hydrophobic than those of CXCR3-negative naive cells.

As to this clonotype: Its antigen is not known.

CDR1 and CDR2 from the germline V gene are SGHVT and SQSDAQ. The CDR3 has 19 residues. TRB cDNA libraries were made by UMI-labeled 5' RACE. TCRdb reprocessed the 5' RACE reads, with one entry per CDR3 protein and no DNA. The listing records about 110,000 distinct CDR3 sequences. Material for sequencing was naive CXCR3+ CD8+ T cells from blood. Subset described: CD45RO-CCR7+CD27+CD95- naive CD8+ T cells expressing CXCR3 (TNR3+). The rearrangement uses TRBV7-4 and TRBJ1-6; the D gene TCRdb calls, TRBD1, cannot be checked with no DNA. This clonotype was sampled from a human donor in good health. Some clones in this sample may be carry-over from other donors' samples. The CDR3 sequence is CASRGQGSPLSSYNSPLHF. The full variable domain, with the rest looked up from reference TRBV7-4 and TRBJ1-6, is GAGVSQSPRYKVAKRGRDVALRCDSISGHVTLYWYRQTLGQGSEVLTYSQSDAQRDKSGRPSGRFSAERPERSVSTLKIQRTEQGDSAVYLCASRGQGSPLSSYNSPLHFGNGTRLTVT.